Listed below are T cell receptor beta chains from one sample, sequenced in a study of T cells in Graves' hyperthyroidism and ophthalmopathy. TCRdb called the multiplex PCR reads again in MiXCR, with one record for every CDR3 protein. Of around 610,000 distinct CDR3 sequences in the sample, roughly 14% were seen once. Specimen: blood. These receptors came from a woman aged 40 to 50 with Graves' ophthalmopathy. Both conserved end residues are part of each CDR3. A D gene is named only where the DNA matches it firmly.

v_call,j_call,d_call,cdr3_aa
TRBV6-1,TRBJ1-3,.,CATGHPSGNTIYF
TRBV28,TRBJ1-4,.,CASSLKLKLFF
TRBV6-5,TRBJ1-6,.,CASSYSSPATVAPLHF
TRBV28,TRBJ2-7,.,CASLRLAGLAYEQYF
TRBV12-3/TRBV12-4,TRBJ2-4,.,CASSFVEGNIQYF
TRBV25-1,TRBJ2-7,.,CASGSPGTHEQYF
TRBV14,TRBJ2-2,.,CASSQLGPGELFF
TRBV4-1,TRBJ2-5,.,CASSQPGETQYF
TRBV20-1,TRBJ2-5,TRBD2,CSARDGSGGALETQYF
TRBV6-5,TRBJ1-1,TRBD1,CASSSTGGYTEAFF
TRBV12-3/TRBV12-4,TRBJ1-2,TRBD1,CASSRTGAIYGYTF
TRBV2,TRBJ2-7,.,CASSTPRYEQYF
TRBV18,TRBJ2-7,.,CASSPGGSYEQYF
TRBV3-1,TRBJ1-1,TRBD1,CASRPGQGTEAFF
TRBV6-2/TRBV6-3,TRBJ1-1,.,CASSPEDSPEAFF
TRBV5-1,TRBJ2-7,TRBD2,CASSSTTGTSAYEQYF
TRBV5-1,TRBJ1-2,.,CASSFSGPTDGYTF
TRBV6-2/TRBV6-3,TRBJ2-2,.,CASSNLKWGNTGELFF
TRBV7-2,TRBJ2-7,.,CASSLAPDLTGNEQYF
TRBV24-1,TRBJ2-7,.,CATSDWTNREQYF
TRBV20-1,TRBJ2-7,TRBD1,CSARQGQGLPYEQYF
TRBV7-2,TRBJ2-7,.,CASSPVGEQYF
TRBV20-1,TRBJ1-5,.,CSARTAHSDQPQHF
TRBV24-1,TRBJ1-5,.,CATSDTGRGNQPQHF
TRBV28,TRBJ1-5,TRBD1,CASRPGQGFGQPQHF
TRBV20-1,TRBJ2-6,.,CSATDGQPSGANVLTF
TRBV6-2/TRBV6-3,TRBJ2-7,.,CASSRGMYEQYF
TRBV5-1,TRBJ1-2,TRBD1,CASSSAGQGARGYTF
TRBV20-1,TRBJ2-3,.,CSARGGTDTQYF
TRBV7-2,TRBJ2-7,.,CASSSGLPYEQYF
TRBV29-1,TRBJ1-2,.,CSSEVAPANYGYTF